The 3 T cell receptor beta chains below all came from one sample that was sequenced in a study of breast tumors, draining lymph nodes, adjacent tissues. Breast cancer patients provided tissue from their axillary draining lymph nodes. TCRdb reprocessed the multiplex PCR reads with MiXCR, giving one entry per CDR3 protein. The sample holds about 230,000 distinct CDR3 sequences; 32% are singletons and the top ten take roughly 1.5%. The sample consisted of axillary lymph node tissue. Receptor source: a female donor with breast cancer. Some clones in this sample may be carry-over from other donors' samples.

For this clonotype: A much larger clone differs from this one at a single base, so this may be a read error. This chain uses TRBV6-1 with TRBJ1-5; possible D gene TRBD1, 5 bases. V was pared by 5 bases and J by 9 bases, with 17 bases between. The germline V gene has CDR1 MNHNS and CDR2 SASEGT. The CDR3 sequence is 14 residues long. CDR3 residues: CASSQQVIRRPQHF. The CDR3 DNA reads as TGTGCCAGCAGTCAACAGGTTATTCGTAGGCCCCAGCATTTT.

This clonotype showed up many times. An end of the junction does not agree with germline; a read error may underlie this. The CDR3 here is CASRESGKQIF. CDR3 bases: TGTGCCAGCAGGGAGAGCGGGAAGCAGATCTTC. The J gene is TRBJ2-1, the V gene TRBV12-3 or TRBV12-4; 7 nucleotides line up with TRBD2. This CDR3 has 11 residues.

About this clonotype: This may come from a read error, since a much larger clone is one base off. This chain connects TRBV20-1 to TRBJ1-2, with 7 bases aligning to TRBD1. V shed 2 bases and J 4 bases; nucleotides not matched to a gene: 10. The CDR3 extends over 15 amino acids. Germline CDR1 reads DFQATT; CDR2 reads SNEGSKA (reference sequence). The CDR3 bases are TGCAGTGCTAGAACGAGGACAGGACGAACCTATGGCTACACCTTC. Residues: CSARTRTGRTYGYTF.